This TCR beta chain was captured in a study of T-cell reconstitution after alpha-beta-depleted transplantation in children. This clonotype was recorded only once. CDR3 size: 15 residues. Trimming stripped 2 bases from V and 4 bases from J, with 14 bases between. Preparation of the TCRbeta library was carried out with unique molecular identifiers. A single record per CDR3 protein comes from TCRdb applying MiXCR to the PCR reads. The data show 610,000 or so distinct CDR3 sequences, around 27% seen once. The sequencing here drew on PBMCs, taken before TCRalphabeta/CD19-depleted stem cell transplant. This receptor was obtained from a boy less than two years old with Wiskott-Aldrich syndrome, due to receive a stem cell transplant. The gene calls are TRBV12-3 or TRBV12-4 and TRBJ1-2; D gene ambiguous. The CDR3 here is CASSLTPLQLYGYTF. As DNA, the CDR3 is TGTGCCAGCAGTTTAACCCCCCTCCAGCTCTATGGCTACACCTTC.